These 15 T cell receptor beta chains originate from one sample sequenced in a study of CD8+ T cells in alopecia areata. cDNA prepared by RNA extraction and subsequent reverse transcription served as the template for sequencing. Sequencing used immunoSEQ multiplex PCR; TCRdb keeps in-frame clones, though not all of them. The table has just over 30,000 clones, around two thirds seen once. The source material was NKG2D-high CD8+ T cells sorted from blood. The receptors here all came from a human donor with alopecia areata.

CDR3 loop: CASGSLLAPGELFF. In DNA, the CDR3 is TGTGCCAGCGGGTCCTTGCTGGCGCCGGGGGAGCTGTTTTTT. The chain has TRBV7-3 and TRBJ2-2; D is undetermined. The CDR3 spans 14 residues. Germline lookup yields CDR1 SGHTA and CDR2 FQGTGA. The V end was cut by 8 bases, the J end by 8 bases, with 18 bases between. Variable domain in full (rest from reference TRBV7-3 and TRBJ2-2): GAGVSQTPSNKVTEKGKYVELRCDPISGHTALYWYRQSLGQGPEFLIYFQGTGAADDSGLPNDRFFAVRPEGSVSTLKIQRTERGDSAVYLCASGSLLAPGELFFGEGSRLTVL.

The chain has TRBV10-2 and TRBJ2-5; no firm D call. Trimming removed 4 bases from V and 4 bases from J, with 1 base in between. The CDR3 consists of 10 residues. Germline V gene data show CDR1 as WSHSY and CDR2 as SAAADI. CDR3 bases: TGCGCCAGCAGTGGAGAGACCCAGTACTTC. As protein: CASSGETQYF.

The chain is built from TRBV27 and TRBJ1-1; D is uncertain. CDR1 is MNHEY and CDR2 is SMNVEV in the germline V gene (reference sequence). This CDR3 has 13 residues. The V end was cut by 2 bases, the J end by 4 bases, with 8 bases between. CDR3 DNA sequence: TGTGCCAGCAGTTTAACGGGTACCACTGAAGCTTTCTTT. Translated, it gives CASSLTGTTEAFF.

V is TRBV4-1 and J is TRBJ2-3; 9 nucleotides line up with TRBD2. This CDR3 contains 16 residues. J was trimmed by 6 bases and V by 5 bases; bases with no gene match: 12. Germline V gene data show CDR1 as MGHRA and CDR2 as YSYEKL. CDR3 loop: CASSDVAGAWADTQYF. In nucleotides, the CDR3 is TGCGCCAGCAGCGACGTAGCGGGGGCTTGGGCGGATACGCAGTATTTT.

This chain uses TRBV28 with TRBJ2-7, with 9 bases identical to TRBD1. The junction had 5 bases not matched to a gene; V was cut back by 1 base and J by 1 base. Germline lookup yields CDR1 MDHEN and CDR2 SYDVKM. The CDR3 is made up of 16 amino acids. CDR3 in DNA: TGTGCCAGCAGTTTATCTTTTGGGACAGGGTCCTACGAGCAGTACTTC. Translated, it gives CASSLSFGTGSYEQYF.

The chain joins TRBV6-5 to TRBJ2-1, with 9 nucleotides matching TRBD1. The CDR3 covers 16 residues. CDR1 MNHEY and CDR2 SVGAGI come from the germline V gene. Trimming cost V 3 bases and J 3 bases; bases outside gene matches: 6. The DNA for the CDR3 is TGTGCCAGCAGTTATCCGGGACAGGGACTCTACAATGAGCAGTTCTTC. As protein: CASSYPGQGLYNEQFF.

This chain connects TRBV2 to TRBJ2-3; 13 bases fit TRBD2. V lost 7 bases, J lost 2 bases, and 24 bases stayed unmatched. Germline CDR1 SNHLY, CDR2 FYNNEI. The CDR3 is 22 amino acids. DNA of the CDR3: TGTGCCAGCATCGCAGGGGAACTCGTCCCGCGACTAGCGGGAGGACCCACAGATACGCAGTATTTT. Its translation: CASIAGELVPRLAGGPTDTQYF.

The J gene is TRBJ2-1, the V gene TRBV4-2, with 11 bases lining up with TRBD2. Trimming at V came to 3 bases and at J to 6 bases, leaving 10 bases not matched to a gene. The CDR3 contains 17 residues. Per the germline V gene, CDR1 is LGHNA and CDR2 is YNFKEQ. Here the CDR3 reads CASSHSLAGGAGNEQFF. The CDR3 region has the DNA TGTGCCAGCAGCCATTCTCTAGCGGGAGGAGCGGGCAATGAGCAGTTCTTC.

With regard to this clone: Other DNA variants within this sample encode the same CDR3. This CDR3 is CSVVVMNTEAFF. As DNA, the CDR3 is TGCAGCGTTGTGGTTATGAACACTGAAGCTTTCTTT. The rearrangement joins TRBV29-1 to TRBJ1-1, with no clear D. The V gene lost 4 bases and the J gene lost 0 bases, with 6 bases spanning the gap. This CDR3 is 12 amino acids long. Per the germline V gene, CDR1 is SQVTM and CDR2 is ANQGSEA.

Worth noting for this clone: Different DNA sequences within this sample yield the same CDR3. This sequence joins TRBV5-1 and TRBJ2-1, with TRBD2 matching 8 bases. J lost 5 bases, V lost 4 bases, and 8 bases had no gene match. CDR1 SGHRS and CDR2 YFSETQ come from the germline V gene. The CDR3 length is 15 residues. CDR3 sequence: CASSPGLAPNNEQFF. CDR3 nucleotides: TGCGCCAGCAGCCCCGGACTAGCCCCCAACAATGAGCAGTTCTTC.

The rearrangement uses TRBV7-9 and TRBJ2-7; D is unclear. The V end was cut by 6 bases, the J end by 2 bases, with 17 bases between. The CDR3 extends over 15 amino acids. Germline CDR1 is SEHNR and CDR2 is FQNEAQ (reference sequence). The chain's CDR3 is CASSSPSGQPYEQYF. As DNA, the CDR3 is TGTGCCAGCAGTTCTCCAAGTGGTCAACCCTACGAGCAGTACTTC.

This clone is medium-sized in the sample. CDR3 nucleotides: TGTGCCAGTTCAGCCGGCTGGTCCCTTATGTACCAAGAGACCCAGTACTTC. This sequence encodes CASSAGWSLMYQETQYF. This chain connects TRBV19 to TRBJ2-5; D is uncertain. This CDR3 comprises 17 residues. Germline lookup yields CDR1 LNHDA and CDR2 SQIVND (reference sequence). V lost 8 bases and J 0 bases, leaving 22 bases between the germline ends.

V and J are TRBV2 and TRBJ2-1; tentatively, D is TRBD1 (5 bases). The CDR3 loop spans 15 amino acids. Germline-derived CDR1 and CDR2 are SNHLY and FYNNEI. Trimming cost V 10 bases and J 3 bases, with 19 bases left between them. The CDR3 loop is CATRRQGVIYNEQFF. The CDR3 nucleotides are TGTGCCACCCGGCGGCAGGGCGTGATCTACAATGAGCAGTTCTTC.

The genes are TRBV7-9 and TRBJ2-1; TRBD2 agrees at 14 bases. V gave up 11 bases and J gave up 6 bases; unmatched junction bases: 3. The CDR3 loop spans 13 amino acids. Looked up from germline, CDR1 is SEHNR and CDR2 is FQNEAQ (reference sequence). The CDR3, as DNA: TGTGCCGTGGGGACTAGCGGGAGCAATGAGCAGTTCTTC. Encoded protein: CAVGTSGSNEQFF.

The rearrangement links TRBV19 to TRBJ2-3; weak D call: TRBD1 (6 bases). CDR1 and CDR2 (germline): LNHDA, SQIVND (reference sequence). The CDR3 contains 15 residues. Trimming stripped 5 bases from V and 1 base from J, with 13 bases between. Here the CDR3 DNA reads TGTGCCAGTAGTTATGAGGACAGCCGCACAGATACGCAGTATTTT. It is translated as CASSYEDSRTDTQYF. Using reference TRBV19 and TRBJ2-3 for the parts outside the CDR3, the full variable domain is DGGITQSPKYLFRKEGQNVTLSCEQNLNHDAMYWYRQDPGQGLRLIYYSQIVNDFQKGDIAEGYSVSREKKESFPLTVTSAQKNPTAFYLCASSYEDSRTDTQYFGPGTRLTVL.